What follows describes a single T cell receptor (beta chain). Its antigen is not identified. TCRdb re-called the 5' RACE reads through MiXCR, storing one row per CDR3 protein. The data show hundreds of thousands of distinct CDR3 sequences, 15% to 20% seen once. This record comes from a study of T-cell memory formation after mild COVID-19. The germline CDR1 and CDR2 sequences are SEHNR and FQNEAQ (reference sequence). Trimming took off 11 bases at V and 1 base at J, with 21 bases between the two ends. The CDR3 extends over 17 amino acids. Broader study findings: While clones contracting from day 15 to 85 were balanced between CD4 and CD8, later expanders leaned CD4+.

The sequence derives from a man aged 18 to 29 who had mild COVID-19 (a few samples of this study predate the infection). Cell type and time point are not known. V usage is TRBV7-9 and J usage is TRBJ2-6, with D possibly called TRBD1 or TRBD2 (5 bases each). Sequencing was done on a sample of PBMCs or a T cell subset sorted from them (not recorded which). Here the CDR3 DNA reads TGTGCCGATCTACCGAGGAAGGGGACGTCTGGGGCCAACGTCCTGACTTTC. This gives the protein CADLPRKGTSGANVLTF.